The 18 T cell receptor beta chains presented below share a single source sample, sequenced in a study of T cells in women clearing cervical HPV infection. The table came from immunoSEQ multiplex PCR; TCRdb's copy has only in-frame clones and leaves some out. The sample's table shows tens of thousands of clones. Material: blood buffy coat. Receptors originate from a woman between 18 and 70 years old with a cervical HPV16 infection that either progressed to CIN3+ or cleared (not recorded which).

As to this clone: The read comes to an end 3 residues before the CDR3 does, leaving the germline J gene to fill in the end. The chain is built from TRBV7-9 and TRBJ2-7; 8 positions agree with TRBD2. V shed 8 bases, J shed 5 bases, and the junction held 11 bases outside the gene matches. This CDR3 is built from 14 residues. Germline V gene data show CDR1 as SEHNR and CDR2 as FQNEAQ (reference sequence). CDR3 DNA (partial): TGTGCCAGCTCTGGACTAGCAGTTTCCCACGAG. Protein product: CASSGLAVSHE. The complete CDR3 protein is CASSGLAVSHEQYF.

Concerning this clone: The CDR3 extends 3 residues past the end of the read, so its final part is completed from the germline J gene. The chain joins TRBV5-4 to TRBJ2-7; TRBD1 agrees at 8 bases. Germline V gene data show CDR1 as SGHNT and CDR2 as YYREEE (reference sequence). CDR3 length equals 14 residues. J gave up 3 bases and V 3 bases, and 5 bases lay outside the gene matches. The CDR3 is CASSSGGRGYEQYF. The DNA read from the CDR3 is TGTGCCAGCAGCTCAGGGGGCAGGGGCTACGAG.

With regard to this clone: The read stops 3 residues short of the end of the CDR3; the missing end is completed from the germline J gene. The genes are TRBV7-2 and TRBJ2-7; possibly TRBD1 for D (5 bases). From germline, CDR1 is SGHTA and CDR2 FQGNSA. The CDR3 is made up of 14 amino acids. Trimming took off 0 bases at V and 5 bases at J, with 11 bases between the two ends. Incomplete CDR3 DNA: TGTGCCAGCAGCTTAGCCCCAGGGAACCACGAG. It codes for CASSLAPGNHE. The full CDR3 sequence reads CASSLAPGNHEQYF.

Of note for this clone: The sequence runs out 3 residues before the end of the CDR3; the remainder is reconstructed from the germline J gene. The V call is TRBV10-3, the J call TRBJ2-3; 16 positions match TRBD2. This CDR3 comprises 18 residues. CDR1 and CDR2 (germline): ENHRY, SYGVKD. V was pared by 2 bases and J by 0 bases, with 2 bases of the junction left unmatched. The part of the CDR3 DNA that was read is TGTGCCATCAGTGAGGGGACTAGCGGGGGGGAGAGCACAGATACG. Amino acid sequence: CAISEGTSGGESTDT. The full CDR3 protein is CAISEGTSGGESTDTQYF.

A note on this clone: Sequencing ends 3 residues short of the CDR3 end; the germline J gene provides the rest. The chain uses TRBV19 and TRBJ2-5, with D maybe TRBD1 (5 bases). This CDR3 is 16 amino acids long. Germline V gene sequence: CDR1 LNHDA, CDR2 SQIVND (reference sequence). Trimming shortened V by 3 bases and J by 7 bases, and 21 bases separated the two germline ends. The sequenced part of the CDR3 DNA is TGTGCCAGTAGTATTAGTGGGGCAACCGGGCTGGGGACC. This translates into CASSISGATGLGT. In full, the CDR3 reads CASSISGATGLGTQYF.

With respect to this clone: The CDR3 end is not reached by the read, which stops 3 residues before it; the germline J gene fills it in. The chain couples TRBV7-6 to TRBJ2-3; unclear D gene. The germline CDR1 and CDR2 sequences are SGHVS and FNYEAQ. The CDR3 sequence is 14 residues long. The V end was cut by 1 base, the J end by 0 bases, with 5 bases between. The CDR3 reads CASSLDPSTDTQYF. Incomplete CDR3 DNA: TGTGCCAGCAGCTTAGATCCTAGCACAGATACG.

About this clone itself: The CDR3 end lies 3 residues beyond the end of the read and is filled in from the germline J gene. This chain uses TRBV5-8 with TRBJ1-5, with 8 bases identical to TRBD1. There are 15 residues in the CDR3. J lost 2 bases, V lost 4 bases, and 5 bases had no gene match. From germline, CDR1 is SGHTS and CDR2 YDEGEE. CDR3 sequence reads: CASSRSGGGNQPQHF. The CDR3 DNA, read in part, is TGTGCCAGCAGCCGATCAGGGGGCGGCAATCAGCCC.

About this clone itself: The read is 3 residues too short to cover the CDR3 end, so that end is filled in from the germline J gene. This rearrangement joins TRBV4-1 to TRBJ1-2; 7 nucleotides line up with TRBD1. The CDR3 loop spans 16 amino acids. Trimming took 1 base from V and 7 from J; bases not matched to a gene: 12. The germline V gene encodes CDR1 MGHRA and CDR2 YSYEKL. The sequenced part of the CDR3 DNA is TGCGCCAGCAGCCAAGGAGTAGGGGGCAGGGCGCCTGGC. Translation: CASSQGVGGRAPG. The whole CDR3 region reads CASSQGVGGRAPGYTF.

A word on this clone: The read falls 3 residues short of the CDR3 end, and the missing part is taken from the germline J gene. This rearrangement joins TRBV19 to TRBJ1-1, with TRBD1 matching over 7 bases. The germline gives CDR1 LNHDA, CDR2 SQIVND (reference sequence). Unmatched junction bases numbered 6, after V lost 5 bases and J lost 0 bases. This CDR3 contains 15 residues. The CDR3 bases that were read are TGTGCCAGTAGTTTTACAGGGGCCATGAACACTGAA. Translating it yields CASSFTGAMNTE. Given in full, the CDR3 is CASSFTGAMNTEAFF.

A remark on this clone: The sequenced fragment ends 3 residues before the CDR3 boundary, so the rest is inferred from the germline J gene. The V and J genes are TRBV7-8 and TRBJ2-2, with 8 bases identical to TRBD1. Germline V lookup: CDR1 SGHVS, CDR2 FQNEAQ. V dropped 6 bases and J dropped 6; count of bases not matched to a gene: 12. CDR3 size: 16 residues. The CDR3 reads CASRSARTGSAGELFF. The sequenced CDR3 bases are TGTGCCAGCAGATCAGCCCGGACAGGGTCAGCCGGGGAG.

About this clone: The read is 3 residues too short to cover the CDR3 end, so that end is filled in from the germline J gene. The chain has TRBV19 and TRBJ1-1; 9 nucleotides line up with TRBD1. Per germline, CDR1 LNHDA and CDR2 SQIVND (reference sequence). V gave up 6 bases and J gave up 4 bases; unmatched junction bases: 3. CDR3 length: 13 amino acids. This chain's CDR3 is CASRTGGGTEAFF. The sequenced CDR3 bases are TGTGCCAGTAGGACAGGGGGAGGCACTGAA.

Comments on this clone: The CDR3 end is not reached by the read, which stops 3 residues before it; the germline J gene fills it in. The chain is built from TRBV5-6 and TRBJ2-7, with 7 bases lining up with TRBD1. This CDR3 is built from 13 residues. Looked up from germline, CDR1 is SGHDT and CDR2 is YYEEEE. J gave up 2 bases and V 4 bases, and 3 bases lay outside the gene matches. CDR3 region: CASSAGTAYEQYF. The part of the CDR3 DNA that was read is TGTGCCAGCAGCGCTGGGACAGCCTACGAG. The full variable domain, with the rest looked up from reference TRBV5-6 and TRBJ2-7, is DAGVTQSPTHLIKTRGQQVTLRCSPKSGHDTVSWYQQALGQGPQFIFQYYEEEERQRGNFPDRFSGHQFPNYSSELNVNALLLGDSALYLCASSAGTAYEQYFGPGTRLTVT.

Turning to this clone: Read coverage stops 3 residues before the CDR3 terminus; the germline J gene supplies the remainder. The chain carries TRBV11-2 and TRBJ2-3; 12 bases are shared with TRBD2. The ends lost 10 bases at V and 4 bases at J; junction bases unmatched: 3. The CDR3 is 13 amino acids. CDR1 and CDR2 from the germline V gene are SGHAT and FQNNGV. The CDR3 sequence: CATGLAGPDTQYF. Incomplete CDR3 DNA: TGTGCCACAGGACTAGCGGGACCAGATACG.

Notes on this clone: The read halts 3 residues ahead of the CDR3 end, with the missing end drawn from the germline J gene. This rearrangement joins TRBV7-9 to TRBJ2-5; no firm D call. CDR1 and CDR2 (germline): SEHNR, FQNEAQ (reference sequence). The V end lost 2 bases, the J end lost 4 bases, and 5 bases lay between the germline ends. The CDR3 has 12 amino acids. CDR3 DNA, as far as it was read: TGTGCCAGCAGCTTATACGGAGAGACC. Encoded protein: CASSLYGET. The CDR3 as a whole reads CASSLYGETQYF.

In the case of this clone: The read ends 3 residues before the CDR3 terminus; that terminus is restored from the germline J gene. The rearrangement links TRBV5-1 to TRBJ1-1; D gene uncertain. This CDR3 spans 14 amino acids. The V gene's germline CDR1 is SGHRS and CDR2 YFSETQ. The V end was cut by 0 bases, the J end by 2 bases, with 8 bases between. CDR3 protein: CASSLGGVNTEAFF. CDR3 bases read: TGCGCCAGCAGCTTGGGCGGGGTTAACACTGAA.

CDR3 amino acids: CASSISVNYGYTF. CDR3 DNA, as far as it was read: TGTGCCAGTAGTATTTCAGTGAACTATGGC. The J gene is TRBJ1-2, the V gene TRBV19; D is unresolved. Read data end 3 residues before the CDR3 end; the end is taken from the germline J gene. The germline V and J ends were trimmed by 3 bases and 2 bases, with 7 bases remaining between them. Germline CDR1 is LNHDA and CDR2 is SQIVND (reference sequence). The CDR3 runs 13 residues.

Comments on this clone: Read data end 3 residues before the CDR3 end; the end is taken from the germline J gene. This chain connects TRBV7-3 to TRBJ2-1; 7 nucleotides align to TRBD2. Losses at the gene ends were 4 bases for V and 4 bases for J; bases not matched to a gene: 7. The germline gives CDR1 SGHTA, CDR2 FQGTGA. This CDR3 is built from 15 residues. CDR3 sequence: CASSSVGGVYNEQFF. CDR3 DNA (partial): TGTGCCAGCAGCTCCGTGGGGGGGGTTTACAATGAG. The whole variable domain, remainder taken from reference TRBV7-3 and TRBJ2-1, is GAGVSQTPSNKVTEKGKYVELRCDPISGHTALYWYRQSLGQGPEFLIYFQGTGAADDSGLPNDRFFAVRPEGSVSTLKIQRTERGDSAVYLCASSSVGGVYNEQFFGPGTRLTVL.

Concerning this clone: The read halts 3 residues ahead of the CDR3 end, with the missing end drawn from the germline J gene. V and J are TRBV12-3 or TRBV12-4 and TRBJ2-3; possible D gene TRBD2, 5 bases. There are 15 residues in the CDR3. V lost 4 bases to trimming and J lost 1 base, with 12 bases between them. The CDR3 loop is CASSSYTRGTDTQYF. The CDR3 bases that were read are TGTGCCAGCAGTTCTTACACTAGGGGCACAGATACG.